The present T cell receptor (beta chain) was sequenced within a study of STAT3 mutations in large granular lymphocyte leukemia. General observations from the study: No sample exists from the first appearance of each clone. Every T-LGLL patient had at least one immunodominant TCRbeta clonotype.

Profiling relied on immunoSEQ multiplex PCR, and the TCRdb table lists in-frame clones only, not all of them. The table records about 12,000 clones, just over 85% of them present only once. Trimming cost V 2 bases and J 8 bases, with 9 bases left between them. The length of the CDR3 is 12 residues. Germline V gives CDR1 SEHNR, CDR2 FQNEAQ (reference sequence). With regard to this clone: Its target is unknown.

This TCR was recovered from a human donor with T large granular lymphocyte leukemia. Some clones in this sample may be carry-over from other donors' samples. This chain links TRBV7-9 with TRBJ1-1; D gene ambiguous. Sequencing was carried out using PBMCs. CDR3 sequence (DNA): TGTGCCAGCAGCTTAACGGGGTTCGAAGCTTTCTTT. This gives the protein CASSLTGFEAFF.